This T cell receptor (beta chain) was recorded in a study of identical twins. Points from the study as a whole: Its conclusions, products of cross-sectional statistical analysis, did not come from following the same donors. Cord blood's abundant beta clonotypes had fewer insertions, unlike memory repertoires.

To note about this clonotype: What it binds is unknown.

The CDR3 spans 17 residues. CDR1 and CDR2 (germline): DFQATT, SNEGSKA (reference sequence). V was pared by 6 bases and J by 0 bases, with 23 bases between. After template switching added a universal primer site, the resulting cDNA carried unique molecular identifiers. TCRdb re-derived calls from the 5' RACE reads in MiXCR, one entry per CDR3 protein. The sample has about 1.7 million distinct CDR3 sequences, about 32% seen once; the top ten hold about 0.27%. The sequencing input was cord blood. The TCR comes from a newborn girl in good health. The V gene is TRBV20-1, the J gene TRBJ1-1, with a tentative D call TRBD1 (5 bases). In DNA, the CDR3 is TGCAGTGCCGCCACCCTAGACAGTAGATGGCTGAACACTGAAGCTTTCTTT. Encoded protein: CSAATLDSRWLNTEAFF.